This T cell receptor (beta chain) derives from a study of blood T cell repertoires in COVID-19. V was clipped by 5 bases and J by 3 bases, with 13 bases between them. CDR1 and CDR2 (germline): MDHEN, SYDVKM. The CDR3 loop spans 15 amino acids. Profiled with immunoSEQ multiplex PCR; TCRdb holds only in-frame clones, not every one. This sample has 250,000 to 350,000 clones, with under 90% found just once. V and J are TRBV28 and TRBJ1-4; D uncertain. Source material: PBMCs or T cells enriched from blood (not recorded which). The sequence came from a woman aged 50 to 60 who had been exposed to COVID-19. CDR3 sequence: CASSPHDTANEKLFF. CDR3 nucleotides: TGTGCCAGCAGTCCACACGACACAGCTAATGAAAAACTGTTTTTT.